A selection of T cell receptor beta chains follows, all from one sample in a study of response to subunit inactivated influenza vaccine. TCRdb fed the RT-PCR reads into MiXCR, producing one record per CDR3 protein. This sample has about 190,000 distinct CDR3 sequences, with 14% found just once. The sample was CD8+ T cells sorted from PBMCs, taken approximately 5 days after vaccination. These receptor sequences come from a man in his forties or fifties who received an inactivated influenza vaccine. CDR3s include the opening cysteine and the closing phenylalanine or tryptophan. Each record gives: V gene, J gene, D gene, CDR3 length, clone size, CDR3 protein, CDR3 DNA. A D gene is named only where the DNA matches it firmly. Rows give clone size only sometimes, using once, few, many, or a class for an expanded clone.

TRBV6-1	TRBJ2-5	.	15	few	CASSDPGSYGETQYF	TGTGCCAGCAGTGATCCCGGGTCCTACGGAGAGACCCAGTACTTC
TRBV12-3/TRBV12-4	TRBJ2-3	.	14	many	CASSLGWGTDTQYF	TGTGCCAGCAGTTTGGGGTGGGGCACAGATACGCAGTATTTT
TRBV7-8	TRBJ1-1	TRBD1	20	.	CASSLLPPRDSPAMNTEAFF	TGTGCCAGCAGCTTACTTCCCCCCCGGGACAGTCCCGCAATGAACACTGAAGCTTTCTTT
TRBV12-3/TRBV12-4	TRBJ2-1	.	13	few	CASSFIYSNEQFF	TGTGCCAGCAGTTTTATCTATAGTAATGAGCAGTTCTTC
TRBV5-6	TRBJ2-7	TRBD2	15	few	CASSIAGDPSYEQYF	TGTGCCAGCAGCATAGCGGGGGACCCCTCCTACGAGCAGTACTTC
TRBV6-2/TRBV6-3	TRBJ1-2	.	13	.	CASSPDGNYGYTF	TGTGCCAGCAGCCCGGACGGGAACTATGGCTACACCTTC
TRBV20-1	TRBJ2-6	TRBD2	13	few	CSSRDLAGNVLTF	TGCAGTTCCCGGGACCTAGCGGGCAACGTCCTGACTTTC
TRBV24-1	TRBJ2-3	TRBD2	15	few	CATRGPGLAQDTQYF	TGTGCCACCAGGGGACCGGGACTAGCCCAAGATACGCAGTATTTT
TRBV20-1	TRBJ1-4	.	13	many	CSARGRINEKLFF	TGCAGTGCTAGAGGACGGATTAATGAAAAACTGTTTTTT
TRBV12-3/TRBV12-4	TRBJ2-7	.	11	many	CASSPGKGQYF	TGTGCCAGCAGTCCAGGAAAGGGGCAGTACTTC
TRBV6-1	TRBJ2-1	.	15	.	CASRAGRSSYNEQFF	TGTGCCAGCAGGGCGGGGCGGAGCTCCTACAATGAGCAGTTCTTC
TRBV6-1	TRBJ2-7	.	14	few	CASSENFLHYEQYF	TGTGCCAGCAGTGAAAACTTTCTTCACTACGAGCAGTACTTC
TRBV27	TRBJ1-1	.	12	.	CASRHPGTEAFF	TGTGCCAGCAGACACCCGGGCACTGAAGCTTTCTTT
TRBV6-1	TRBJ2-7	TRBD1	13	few	CASRGQTSYEQYF	TGTGCCAGCAGGGGACAGACCTCCTACGAGCAGTACTTC
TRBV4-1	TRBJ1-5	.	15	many	CASSQETGINQPQHF	TGCGCCAGCAGCCAAGAAACGGGGATCAATCAGCCCCAGCATTTT
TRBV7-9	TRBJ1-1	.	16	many	CASSPPSIFMNTEAFF	TGTGCCAGCAGCCCTCCGTCGATCTTTATGAACACTGAAGCTTTCTTT
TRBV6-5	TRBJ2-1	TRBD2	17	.	CASSYSLRGSSYNEQFF	TGTGCCAGCAGTTACTCGTTGCGCGGGAGCTCCTACAATGAGCAGTTCTTC
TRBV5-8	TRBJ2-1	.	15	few	CASSPQGSAYNEQFF	TGTGCCAGCAGCCCGCAGGGGAGCGCCTACAATGAGCAGTTCTTC
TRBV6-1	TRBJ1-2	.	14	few	CASSPPGVYYGYTF	TGTGCCAGCAGCCCACCGGGGGTTTACTATGGCTACACCTTC
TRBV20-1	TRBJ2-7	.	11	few	CSAQDLYEQYF	TGCAGTGCTCAGGACCTCTACGAGCAGTACTTC
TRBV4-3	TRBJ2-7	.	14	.	CASSQGLYGYEQYF	TGCGCCAGCAGCCAAGGGCTTTACGGCTACGAGCAGTACTTC
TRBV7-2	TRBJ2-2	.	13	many	CASSLVTTGELFF	TGTGCCAGCAGCTTAGTCACCACCGGGGAGCTGTTTTTT
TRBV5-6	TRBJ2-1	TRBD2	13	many	CASTPAGVLEQFF	TGTGCCAGCACCCCGGCGGGAGTGCTAGAGCAGTTCTTC
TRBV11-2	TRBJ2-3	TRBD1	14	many	CASSWTGGADTQYF	TGTGCCAGCAGCTGGACAGGGGGCGCAGATACGCAGTATTTT
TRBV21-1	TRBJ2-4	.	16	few	CASSKPGTSGKNIQYF	TGTGCCAGCAGCAAACCAGGGACTAGCGGAAAAAACATTCAGTACTTC
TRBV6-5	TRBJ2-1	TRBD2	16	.	CASSYTAGASYNEQFF	TGTGCCAGCAGTTACACAGCGGGAGCCTCCTACAATGAGCAGTTCTTC
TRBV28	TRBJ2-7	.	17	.	CASSSPTGRFSSYEQYF	TGTGCCAGCAGTTCCCCCACGGGACGATTTAGCTCCTACGAGCAGTACTTC
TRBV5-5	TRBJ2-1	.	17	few	CASSLADRLTIFNEQFF	TGTGCCAGCAGCTTGGCCGACCGACTAACAATCTTCAATGAGCAGTTCTTC
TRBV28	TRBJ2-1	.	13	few	CASSFEANNEQFF	TGTGCCAGCAGTTTTGAGGCGAACAATGAGCAGTTCTTC
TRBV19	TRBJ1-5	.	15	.	CASSPPGSPNQPQHF	TGTGCCAGTAGTCCCCCCGGGAGTCCGAATCAGCCCCAGCATTTT
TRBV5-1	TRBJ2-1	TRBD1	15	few	CASSAGTGTYNEQFF	TGCGCCAGCAGCGCCGGGACAGGGACCTACAATGAGCAGTTCTTC
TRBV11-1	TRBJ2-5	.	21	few	CASSLEWYGSPAVAEKETQYF	TGTGCCAGCAGCTTAGAATGGTATGGGAGCCCAGCCGTGGCCGAAAAAGAGACCCAGTACTTC
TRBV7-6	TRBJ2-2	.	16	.	CASSLSAGLGNGELFF	TGTGCCAGCAGCTTATCCGCGGGTTTGGGGAACGGGGAGCTGTTTTTT
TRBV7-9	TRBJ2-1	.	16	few	CASSLEASFIANEQFF	TGTGCCAGCAGCTTAGAGGCTAGCTTTATAGCCAATGAGCAGTTCTTC
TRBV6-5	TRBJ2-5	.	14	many	CASSSYMDQETQYF	TGTGCCAGCAGTTCTTACATGGACCAAGAGACCCAGTACTTC
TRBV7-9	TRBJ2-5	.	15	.	CASSLGVLDQETQYF	TGTGCCAGCAGCTTAGGCGTATTGGACCAAGAGACCCAGTACTTC
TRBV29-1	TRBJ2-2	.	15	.	CSVEGRDSYTGELFF	TGCAGCGTTGAAGGCCGGGACTCTTACACCGGGGAGCTGTTTTTT
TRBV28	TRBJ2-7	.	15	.	CASSSPRGVAYEQYF	TGTGCCAGCAGTTCGCCTAGGGGAGTGGCCTACGAGCAGTACTTC
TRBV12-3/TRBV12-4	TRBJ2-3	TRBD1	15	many	CASSSGTGITDTQYF	TGTGCCAGCAGTTCCGGGACAGGTATAACAGATACGCAGTATTTT
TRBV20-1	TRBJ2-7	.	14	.	CSANDRLPSYEQYF	TGCAGTGCAAATGACCGACTACCATCCTACGAGCAGTACTTC
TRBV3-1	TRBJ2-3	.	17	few	CASSLGISTSQADTQYF	TGTGCCAGCAGCCTAGGGATTTCGACTAGTCAGGCAGATACGCAGTATTTT
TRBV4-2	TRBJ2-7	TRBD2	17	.	CASSQGIGEGPYYEQYF	TGTGCCAGCAGCCAAGGAATTGGGGAGGGCCCCTACTACGAGCAGTACTTC
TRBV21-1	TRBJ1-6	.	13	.	CASSKRRTGPLHF	TGTGCCAGCAGCAAAAGAAGGACAGGGCCCCTCCACTTT
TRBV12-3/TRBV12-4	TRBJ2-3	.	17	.	CASSFSLTSLRTDTQYF	TGTGCCAGCAGTTTCTCTCTGACAAGTCTCCGCACAGATACGCAGTATTTT
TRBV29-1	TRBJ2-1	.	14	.	CSGGGPGLYNEQFF	TGCAGTGGGGGGGGCCCAGGCCTTTACAATGAGCAGTTCTTC
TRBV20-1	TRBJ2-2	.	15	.	CSASGGRPNTGELFF	TGCAGTGCTAGCGGGGGTCGACCGAACACCGGGGAGCTGTTTTTT
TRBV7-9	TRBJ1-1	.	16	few	CASSLVTAYSNTEAFF	TGTGCCAGCAGCTTAGTGACGGCCTATTCGAACACTGAAGCTTTCTTT
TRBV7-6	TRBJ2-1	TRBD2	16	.	CASSPLSGGLGNEQFF	TGTGCCAGCAGCCCACTTAGCGGGGGGCTCGGGAATGAGCAGTTCTTC
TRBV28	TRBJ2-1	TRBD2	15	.	CASSLWGSGQNEQFF	TGTGCCAGCAGTTTGTGGGGTAGCGGGCAAAATGAGCAGTTCTTC